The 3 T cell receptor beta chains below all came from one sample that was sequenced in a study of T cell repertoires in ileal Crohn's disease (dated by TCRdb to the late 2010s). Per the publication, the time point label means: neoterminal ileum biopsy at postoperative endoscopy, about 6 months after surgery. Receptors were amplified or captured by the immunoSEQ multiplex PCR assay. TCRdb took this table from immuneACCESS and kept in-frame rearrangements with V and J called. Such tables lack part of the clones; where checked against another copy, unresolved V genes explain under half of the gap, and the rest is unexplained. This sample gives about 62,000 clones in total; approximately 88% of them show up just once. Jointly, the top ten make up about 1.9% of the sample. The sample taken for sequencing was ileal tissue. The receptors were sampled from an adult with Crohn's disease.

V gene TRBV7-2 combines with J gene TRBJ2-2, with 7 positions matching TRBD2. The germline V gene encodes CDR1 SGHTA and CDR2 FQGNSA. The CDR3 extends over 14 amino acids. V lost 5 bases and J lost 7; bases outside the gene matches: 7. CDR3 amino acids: CASSQTSAGGELFF. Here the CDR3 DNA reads TGTGCCAGCAGCCAAACTAGCGCGGGCGGGGAGCTGTTTTTT.

The CDR3 protein is CASSLTPGDYGYTF. The CDR3 region has the DNA TGCGCCAGCAGTCTTACACCAGGGGACTATGGCTACACCTTC. The V and J genes are TRBV5-1 and TRBJ1-2, with D perhaps TRBD1 (6 bases). Germline-derived CDR1 and CDR2 are SGHRS and YFSETQ. The CDR3 is made up of 14 amino acids. The V end was cut by 5 bases, the J end by 3 bases, with 14 bases between.

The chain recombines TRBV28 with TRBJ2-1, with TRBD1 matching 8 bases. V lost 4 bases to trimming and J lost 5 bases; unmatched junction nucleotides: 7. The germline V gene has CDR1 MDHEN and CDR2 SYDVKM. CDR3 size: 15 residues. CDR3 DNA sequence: TGTGCCAGCAGTTCCGGGACAGGTCCTAACAATGAGCAGTTCTTC. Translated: CASSSGTGPNNEQFF.